This T cell receptor (beta chain) was observed in a study of cytomegalovirus exposure and HLA in healthy donors (dated by TCRdb to 2016 to 2017). As for the study more broadly: According to an earlier analysis of several hundred of the donors, roughly 180 million T cells yielded 90 million to 140 million unique TCR beta sequences and around 280 Gb of sequence data. An early release that covered fewer than 800 HLA-typed donors contained 250 to 350 gigabases of sequencing data and tens of millions of unique TCR sequences. The genetic ancestry cluster associated with self-reported Caucasian donors included 65% to 90% of the 300 to 450 genotyped donors. The aim of the study was to test whether cataloging public T cell receptors could identify signatures of past pathogen exposure. The study profiled the T cell repertoires of about 720 subjects by immunosequencing and related them to cytomegalovirus serostatus. Along with the approximately 670-subject first cohort, a separate validation cohort of more than 90 different subjects was used. To predict cytomegalovirus infection status, the study brought together high-throughput TCR immunosequencing, statistical association of individual TCRs with disease status, and machine learning. A later analysis re-analyzed previously published TCR beta repertoires from approximately 670 donors and added high-resolution HLA genotyping to study TCR occurrence patterns. The later analysis used no new phenotypic data to find candidate immune exposures, relying instead on TCR beta sequences and their occurrence across donors. An earlier analysis of 587 of the donors used high-throughput TCR beta sequencing to judge whether each TCR beta V gene segment behaved as functional or pseudogenic. Donor age, sex, ethnicity and CMV serostatus were compiled together with the repertoire data. A later genetic analysis used genome-wide SNP genotypes for about three fifths of the 666 donors, treating that subset as a discovery cohort. Every discovery cohort repertoire had been produced on one sequencing platform. Both class I and class II loci were covered by HLA typing, at four-digit resolution. Typing coverage differed by locus: A, B, C, DRB1 and DQB1 were typed in roughly 620-630 donors, DQA1 in roughly 500, DPA1 in roughly 590, and DPB1 in 450 to 480. Roughly five DR-DQ haplotypes were treated as single units for association and clustering because of strong linkage in the cohort. Across under 500 genotyped donors of the cohort, an average of approximately 200,000 unique TCR beta nucleotide sequences per donor were sequenced, and about a sixth of those sequences were non-productive. Broad study findings and their caveats: Linkage disequilibrium might explain the correlated functional status among segregating V segments, but an unknown experimental factor could not be ruled out. Some IMGT-functional V segments, including TRBV6-2 and TRBV6-3, could not be distinguished by the 87-base-pair reads and were therefore excluded. According to a later genetic analysis, donors in an Asian-associated ancestry cluster had fewer N-insertions in productive TCRs than the roughly 660-donor mean. Only TCR beta chains were sequenced in this cohort, and the absence of alpha or paired-chain data limited detectable features. In an earlier analysis of some 540 of the donors, most TCR beta V segments appeared in productive rearrangements about 87% or about 30% of the time, broadly matching IMGT annotations. In a later analysis, TCR association rates were found to vary across HLA loci, with the most associated TCRs seen for DRB1 alleles and the fewest for HLA-C alleles. In a later analysis, HLA-associated TCR beta chains were found to be more clonally expanded and to have lower generation probabilities than equally common non-associated chains. In a later genetic analysis, a missense DCLRE1C variant was associated with V-gene and J-gene trimming of TCR beta chains, and the association was replicated in an independent cohort. A later analysis found that most CMV-associated TCR beta chains appeared HLA-restricted, with HLA associations seemingly driven largely by CMV exposure. In a later analysis, some 17,000 TCR beta sequences were associated with specific HLA alleles at a false discovery rate of 0.05. When HLA alleles, especially DR and DQ, strongly co-occurred, TCR associations were difficult to assign to individual alleles. The study gave a list of about 160 TCR beta chains associated with cytomegalovirus. A group of highly shared sequence variants was considered likely to be a technical artifact of the sequencing pipeline. Because some donors lacked HLA typing at each locus, the association tests relied only on the typed subset. The classifier was reported to diagnose cytomegalovirus status with high specificity and sensitivity in both the original cohort and the validation cohort. Several of the top co-occurrence clusters appeared to be linked to parvovirus B19, influenza, CMV and Epstein-Barr virus, according to a later analysis. For the cohort, immune exposure information was limited to CMV serostatus. A few of the identified cytomegalovirus-associated TCR beta chains were confirmed in vitro to be specific for cytomegalovirus antigens. It was suggested by the authors that the approach could potentially be generalized to other disease states and immunological phenotypes. A further reported finding was that TCR beta sequences accurately predicted the HLA-A and HLA-B alleles for most subjects in the first cohort. The earlier analysis of approximately 560 of the donors excluded around 17 rarely observed V segments, including chromosome 9 orphons, because counts were too low. Most TCR sequences were observed very rarely across donors, whereas some public TCRs were present in many individuals. Presence/absence analyses assumed roughly uniform sequencing depth across donors, an assumption that may not hold.

Library preparation used the immunoSEQ multiplex PCR assay. A mixture of 60 forward primers for TCR Vbeta segments and 13 reverse primers for TCR Jbeta segments was used in the multiplex PCR. A multiplex PCR assay on genomic DNA amplified the CDR3 region of rearranged TCR beta genes. The Illumina HiSeq System was used to sequence the amplified TCR beta libraries as 87-base-pair reads. Per the authors' processing: Across the 600 to 700 repertoires, a later analysis counted some 80 million unique TCR beta chains, some 11 million of which were shared by at least two donors. To remove PCR and sequencing errors, raw reads were error-corrected and collapsed into unique sequences using a nearest-neighbor algorithm that merged closely related sequences. Alignment of CDR3 sequences to IMGT reference sequences was used to assign V, D and J gene segments. For a sequence to be retained, at least a six-nucleotide match to both a V gene segment and a J gene segment was required. Rearrangements were classified as productive when the CDR3 lacked stop codons and remained in frame with V and J, and all other rearrangements were classified as non-productive. CDR3 was defined according to IMGT convention as the region running from the second conserved V-encoded cysteine to the conserved J-encoded phenylalanine. Sequences without an unambiguous match to a single V gene segment were excluded from the earlier analysis of 500 to 700 of the donors. In an earlier analysis of 587 of the donors, V segments were called functional above 56.7% productive rearrangements and were called segregating when the between-donor standard deviation exceeded 5%. A statistical classification framework was built to diagnose cytomegalovirus status from the catalog of TCR beta chain sequences. A later analysis assigned V and J genes by comparing TCR nucleotide sequences with IMGT/GENE-DB human TR gene sequences. Using the TCRdist pipeline, a later analysis assigned CDR3 sequences along with most-parsimonious VDJ recombination scenarios. In a later analysis, each TCR beta chain was defined by its CDR3 amino acid sequence together with its V-gene family, and reads lacking a unique V-gene family were excluded. To address suspected cross-contamination and a sequencing artifact, a later analysis removed under 600 highly shared, low-generation-probability nucleotide sequences. For each public chain, a later analysis derived a clonal expansion index from normalized ranks of inferred template counts within each repertoire. In a later analysis, generation probabilities were computed with a VDJ recombination model fitted to out-of-frame rearrangements, and the resulting probabilities were checked against IGoR. Hypergeometric tests were used in a later analysis to score TCR-TCR, TCR-HLA and TCR-CMV co-occurrence, with a repertoire-size bias correction applied to the TCR pairs. In a later analysis, false discovery rates were estimated by permuting HLA or CMV assignments 20 times. In a later analysis, co-occurring TCRs were grouped with DBSCAN, and TCRdist sequence similarity was added when clustering was performed within HLA-allele-positive subsets. For co-occurrence clustering, repertoires with fewer than 30,000 or more than 120,000 public chains were excluded, along with five or six repertoires with anomalous nucleotide sharing. The table was pulled from immuneACCESS by TCRdb, which kept in-frame rearrangements only. Such tables lose some clones; where checked, under half of the loss comes from unresolved V genes, and the rest has no known cause. D and trimming come from the DNA, and the V and J calls and clone size come from that table. Across this sample there are about 130,000 clones, with just under 75% seen only once. The leading ten clones occupy 6% to 8% of the sample.

V has 8 bases trimmed and J has 5 bases trimmed; junction bases matching no gene number 12. The CDR3 sequence holds 15 residues, the cysteine and phenylalanine included. The retained sequence is limited to the CDR3, 45 bases, with the frame set at the first base. From a lookup of the germline V gene (reference sequence), CDR1 and CDR2 are SEHNR and FQNEAQ. On this clone: The antigen it binds to is not known. Per-base quality was not reported, and no clone a single base away is much larger than it.

The cohort consisted of 600 to 750 healthy bone marrow donors. At the time of sampling, all cohort members were nominally healthy, though unrecorded immune exposures were likely present. The donor was CMV seropositive and was included in the group of 290 or so seropositive cohort members. A peripheral blood sample was provided by each donor, and peripheral blood mononuclear cells were used for TCR beta sequencing. Genomic DNA was extracted from the blood cell samples with the Qiagen DNeasy Blood Extraction Kit. This clonotype was sampled from a man aged 40-55 years in good health and CMV-seropositive. The material sequenced was PBMCs. The sequence joins TRBV7-9 to TRBJ2-5; a stretch of 9 junction bases matches TRBD2. Read as DNA, the sequence is TGTGCCAGCGCACTCCTGCGGGAGGGCCGTGAGACCCAGTACTTC. Its amino acids are CASALLREGRETQYF.